The clone carrying this TCR beta chain was seen many times. The antigen is undetermined. The data belong to a study of breast tumors, draining lymph nodes, adjacent tissues. Study conclusions and caveats: The lymph node origin of tumor T cells was framed as consistent with a hypothesis, not demonstrated. Compared with lymph nodes, tumors were less diverse; compared with nontumor tissue, more. Luminal-like breast cancer showed significantly greater tumor-nontumor repertoire similarity than basal-like breast cancer did. Findings are consistent with lymph node origin and intratumoral expansion of most tumor T cells.

CDR1 is SGHRS, CDR2 YFSETQ, per germline. This CDR3 has 13 amino acids. V shed 4 bases and J shed 5 bases, with 12 bases lying between them. Samples came from axillary lymph nodes draining the breast cancer. TCRdb used MiXCR to reprocess the multiplex PCR reads, holding one entry per CDR3 protein. The sample contains about 230,000 distinct CDR3 sequences, approximately 30% of which appear only once. V gene TRBV5-1 combines with J gene TRBJ1-2, with a tentative D call TRBD1 (6 bases). This TCR was sampled from a female donor with breast cancer. Some clones in this sample may be carry-over from other donors' samples. Material: axillary lymph node tissue. The CDR3 nucleotides are TGCGCCAGCAGCCAACAGGGATTTTATGGCTACACCTTC. It yields the protein CASSQQGFYGYTF.